The source of this T cell receptor (beta chain) is a study of T cell clonotyping in hematopoietic cell transplantation. About the study: Recipients' pretransplant samples followed cytoreduction.

Time point noted: recipient sample about 28 days before transplant, after cytoreduction. Samples: about 28 days before transplant, then days 30, 100 and 180 after. Assay used: immunoSEQ multiplex PCR; TCRdb lists only in-frame clones, some missing. Counted here are roughly 30,000 clones, less than 85% occurring once; the ten biggest clones make up around 2%. V lost 0 bases and J 7 bases, leaving 8 bases between the germline ends. This CDR3 is built from 13 residues. Germline-derived CDR1 and CDR2 are SGHTS and YDEGEE. This receptor was obtained from a man aged 40-55 years with acute myeloid leukemia. Some clones in this sample may be carry-over from other donors' samples. The input for sequencing was peripheral blood mononuclear cells, taken before stem cell transplant. The V and J genes are TRBV5-8 and TRBJ2-1, with D uncertain. DNA of the CDR3: TGTGCCAGCAGCTTGGTTAGTATGAATGAGCAGTTCTTC. Translated: CASSLVSMNEQFF.